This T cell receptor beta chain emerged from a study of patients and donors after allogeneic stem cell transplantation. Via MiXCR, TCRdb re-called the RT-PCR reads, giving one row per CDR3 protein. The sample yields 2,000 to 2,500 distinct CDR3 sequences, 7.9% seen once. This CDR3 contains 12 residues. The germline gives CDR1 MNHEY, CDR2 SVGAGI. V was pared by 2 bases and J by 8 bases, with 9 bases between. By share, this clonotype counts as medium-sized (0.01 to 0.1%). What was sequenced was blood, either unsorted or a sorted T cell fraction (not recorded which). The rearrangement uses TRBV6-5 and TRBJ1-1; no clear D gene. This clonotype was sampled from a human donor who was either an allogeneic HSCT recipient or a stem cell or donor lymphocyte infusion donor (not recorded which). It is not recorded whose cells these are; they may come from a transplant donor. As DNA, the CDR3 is TGTGCCAGCAGTTACAACGGACGCGAAGCTTTCTTT. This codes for CASSYNGREAFF.